One and the same sample provided the 23 T cell receptor beta chains below, sequenced in a study of T cells in tuberculosis. The repertoire was sequenced with immunoSEQ multiplex PCR; TCRdb's copy has only in-frame clones and lacks some. The sample contains around 22,000 clones, just under 97% of which appear only once. Sequencing was carried out using PBMCs. The receptors here all came from a donor under 30 with latent tuberculosis or without tuberculosis infection.

The chain combines TRBV13 with TRBJ1-2; D uncertain. CDR3 length equals 13 residues. From germline, CDR1 is PRHDT and CDR2 FYEKMQ (reference sequence). The germline V and J ends were trimmed by 5 bases and 8 bases, with 15 bases remaining between them. Here the CDR3 reads CASSTRTAGGYTF. In DNA, the CDR3 is TGTGCCAGCAGCACCAGGACGGCGGGAGGCTACACCTTC.

The chain joins TRBV5-1 to TRBJ2-7; 8 positions agree with TRBD1. Germline loops: CDR1 SGHRS, CDR2 YFSETQ. The CDR3 has 15 amino acids. Trimming removed 0 bases from V and 7 bases from J; junction bases left unmatched: 9. DNA of the CDR3: TGCGCCAGCAGCTTGGACGGACAGGGAGGTGGAGAGCAGTACTTC. This codes for CASSLDGQGGGEQYF.

The rearrangement uses TRBV9 and TRBJ1-1; maybe TRBD1 (6 bases). This CDR3 spans 14 amino acids. Deletions cut 1 base from V and 1 base from J, with 8 bases between. Germline CDR1 reads SGDLS; CDR2 reads YYNGEE. The CDR3 coding sequence is TGTGCCAGCAGCGTACAGGGGAAGAACACTGAAGCTTTCTTT. Translation: CASSVQGKNTEAFF. The complete variable domain, with remaining parts taken from reference TRBV9 and TRBJ1-1, reads DSGVTQTPKHLITATGQRVTLRCSPRSGDLSVYWYQQSLDQGLQFLIQYYNGEERAKGNILERFSAQQFPDLHSELNLSSLELGDSALYFCASSVQGKNTEAFFGQGTRLTVV.

V is TRBV23-1 and J is TRBJ1-2, with D perhaps TRBD1 (5 bases). TRBV23-1 is recorded as an ORF, its role being uncertain. This CDR3 is 17 amino acids long. V was shortened by 0 bases and J by 0 bases, with 14 bases between the two germline ends. CDR3 sequence reads: CASSQSEGTPANYGYTF. As DNA, the CDR3 is TGCGCCAGCAGTCAATCGGAGGGGACCCCTGCTAACTATGGCTACACCTTC.

This sequence joins TRBV5-6 and TRBJ1-6; D is unresolved. V was pared by 3 bases and J by 8 bases, with 15 bases between. The CDR3 spans 15 residues. Germline values: CDR1 SGHDT, CDR2 YYEEEE. The CDR3: CASSWGGRGYSPLHF. The CDR3 nucleotides read TGTGCCAGCAGCTGGGGAGGGCGCGGGTATTCACCCCTCCACTTT.

The chain links TRBV27 to TRBJ2-5, with TRBD1 as a possible D gene (7 bases). The CDR3 consists of 14 residues. Germline CDR1 reads MNHEY; CDR2 reads SMNVEV (reference sequence). Deletions cut 0 bases from V and 5 bases from J, with 10 bases between. CDR3 nucleotides: TGTGCCAGCAGTTTATCGACAGGGAGGGAGACCCAGTACTTC. It specifies CASSLSTGRETQYF.

The V call is TRBV7-8, the J call TRBJ1-4; 7 nucleotides align to TRBD1. Trimming removed 5 bases from V and 5 bases from J; junction bases left unmatched: 8. Germline V gives CDR1 SGHVS, CDR2 FQNEAQ. This CDR3 has 15 residues. CDR3 DNA sequence: TGTGCCAGCAGCGTCCGGGACAGAAAAAATGAAAAACTGTTTTTT. Protein product: CASSVRDRKNEKLFF.

This rearrangement joins TRBV4-1 to TRBJ1-5; D is unresolved. Trimming took 3 bases from V and 2 from J, leaving 11 bases between them. Germline lookup yields CDR1 MGHRA and CDR2 YSYEKL. This CDR3 has 15 amino acids. The CDR3 is CASSHDPGGNQPQHF. For the CDR3, the DNA is TGCGCCAGCAGCCATGACCCCGGAGGCAATCAGCCCCAGCATTTT.

The V gene is TRBV5-6, the J gene TRBJ2-7; D may be TRBD2 (6 bases). Germline CDR1 reads SGHDT; CDR2 reads YYEEEE. Deletions cut 0 bases from V and 3 bases from J, with 16 bases between. The CDR3 is 16 residues long. CDR3 in amino acids: CASSLVGGPRDYEQYV. CDR3 sequence (DNA): TGTGCCAGCAGCTTGGTGGGGGGTCCCCGGGACTACGAGCAGTACGTC.

The gene calls are TRBV29-1 and TRBJ1-2; perhaps TRBD1 as D (6 bases). The V and J ends lost 0 bases and 5 bases respectively, with 13 bases between them. The CDR3 loop spans 14 amino acids. Germline V gene lookup returns CDR1 SQVTM and CDR2 ANQGSEA. The CDR3, as DNA: TGCAGCGTTGAAGATCTTGGGGGCGAGTATGGCTACACCTTC. Translation gives CSVEDLGGEYGYTF.

The chain couples TRBV6-1 to TRBJ2-7; TRBD1 matches at 11 bases. Losses at the gene ends were 6 bases for V and 5 bases for J; bases not matched to a gene: 3. The CDR3 consists of 13 residues. Germline V gene lookup returns CDR1 MNHNS and CDR2 SASEGT. The CDR3 spells CASSRDRGDEQYV. Here the CDR3 DNA reads TGTGCCAGCAGCCGGGACAGGGGGGACGAGCAGTACGTC.

V and J are TRBV4-2 and TRBJ2-1; 9 nucleotides line up with TRBD2. Per the germline V gene, CDR1 is LGHNA and CDR2 is YNFKEQ. V dropped 5 bases and J dropped 4; count of bases not matched to a gene: 15. The CDR3 contains 18 residues. CDR3 region: CASSFFQLAGGRYNEQFF. CDR3 coding DNA: TGTGCCAGCAGCTTCTTCCAACTAGCGGGCGGCCGTTACAATGAGCAGTTCTTC.

The gene calls are TRBV14 and TRBJ2-1; weak D call: TRBD2 (5 bases). This CDR3 region has 16 residues. Trimming took 5 bases from V and 0 from J, leaving 14 bases between them. In germline, CDR1 is SGHDN, CDR2 FVKESK. The CDR3 is CASSRDGVSSYNEQFF. The CDR3 DNA follows: TGTGCCAGCAGCAGAGACGGGGTTAGCTCCTACAATGAGCAGTTCTTC.

The chain is built from TRBV4-1 and TRBJ1-5; 10 nucleotides line up with TRBD1. CDR3 size: 19 residues. From germline, CDR1 is MGHRA and CDR2 YSYEKL. Trimming cost V 4 bases and J 5 bases; bases outside gene matches: 17. The CDR3 reads CASSPSAPFGTGEDQPQHF. CDR3 nucleotides: TGCGCCAGCAGCCCCAGCGCCCCCTTCGGGACAGGGGAGGATCAGCCCCAGCATTTT.

The rearrangement uses TRBV5-6 and TRBJ2-2; 7 bases fit TRBD1. CDR3 length: 15 residues. Germline V gene sequence: CDR1 SGHDT, CDR2 YYEEEE. Losses at the gene ends were 4 bases for V and 0 bases for J; bases not matched to a gene: 3. This chain's CDR3 is CASSLDRANTGELFF. In nucleotides, the CDR3 is TGTGCCAGCAGCCTAGACAGGGCGAACACCGGGGAGCTGTTTTTT.

The chain couples TRBV13 to TRBJ2-1; 7 nucleotides match TRBD1. V lost 5 bases to trimming and J lost 0 bases; unmatched junction nucleotides: 13. The CDR3 sequence is 18 residues long. Germline CDR1 PRHDT, CDR2 FYEKMQ (reference sequence). The CDR3 coding sequence is TGTGCCAGCAGCCGTAGCACCGGGACAGAGCTCTCCTACAATGAGCAGTTCTTC. Its protein is CASSRSTGTELSYNEQFF.

The J gene is TRBJ1-2, the V gene TRBV2, with a possible D match to TRBD1 (6 bases). The CDR3 spans 14 residues. V was pared by 10 bases and J by 8 bases, with 23 bases between. In germline, CDR1 is SNHLY, CDR2 FYNNEI. The chain's CDR3 is CATASGALAVGYTF. The CDR3, as DNA: TGTGCCACAGCTTCAGGGGCGTTGGCTGTAGGCTACACCTTC.

This clone was seen only a few times. The V call is TRBV6-1, the J call TRBJ2-7; D gene uncertain. The V gene lost 5 bases and the J gene lost 8 bases, with 16 bases spanning the gap. Germline CDR1 is MNHNS and CDR2 is SASEGT. This CDR3 contains 13 residues. The CDR3 nucleotides are TGTGCCAGCAGTAAGGAGAGGAATACGAAGCAGTACGTC. It encodes CASSKERNTKQYV.

A single count supports this clone. V usage is TRBV9 and J usage is TRBJ2-2; D is uncertain. V was shortened by 0 bases and J by 2 bases, with 8 bases between the two germline ends. The CDR3 runs to 15 residues. Germline lookup yields CDR1 SGDLS and CDR2 YYNGEE. Here the CDR3 DNA reads TGTGCCAGCAGCGTAGTAAACTCAAACACCGGGGAGCTGTTTTTT. Residues: CASSVVNSNTGELFF.

The chain combines TRBV7-3 with TRBJ2-1, with 10 bases matching TRBD2. The CDR3 length is 15 residues. Germline CDR1 reads SGHTA; CDR2 reads FQGTGA. V lost 5 bases and J lost 4; bases outside the gene matches: 5. Here the CDR3 DNA reads TGTGCCAGCAGCCCAACTAGCGGGACATACAATGAGCAGTTCTTC. It specifies CASSPTSGTYNEQFF.

The count of this clone is one. The CDR3 loop is CASSQFSRTEAFF. The CDR3 coding sequence is TGCGCCAGCAGCCAATTCTCCAGGACTGAAGCTTTCTTT. The chain couples TRBV4-1 to TRBJ1-1; D call uncertain. Germline V CDR1 and CDR2: MGHRA, YSYEKL. The CDR3 has 13 amino acids. V was cut by 2 bases and J by 5 bases, with 9 bases left in between.

The chain couples TRBV21-1 to TRBJ2-7; the listed D gene, TRBD1, was not tested against the DNA. TRBV21-1 is tagged as a pseudogene. The CDR3 contains 14 residues. The DNA of the CDR3 is TGTGCCAGCAGCAAAGCAAGTCACAGGGGCGAGCAGTACTTC. It is translated as CASSKASHRGEQYF.

This clone was observed a single time. The chain couples TRBV18 to TRBJ1-2; a weak D match, TRBD1 (5 bases). Germline CDR1 and CDR2: KGHSH and LQKENI. With 6 bases removed from V and 1 base from J, the gap between germline ends came to 27 bases. The CDR3 length is 19 residues. DNA of the CDR3: TGTGCCAGCTCCTTGACAGTCCCATCTGCCTCCCGCTTTAACTATGGCTACACCTTC. It yields the protein CASSLTVPSASRFNYGYTF.